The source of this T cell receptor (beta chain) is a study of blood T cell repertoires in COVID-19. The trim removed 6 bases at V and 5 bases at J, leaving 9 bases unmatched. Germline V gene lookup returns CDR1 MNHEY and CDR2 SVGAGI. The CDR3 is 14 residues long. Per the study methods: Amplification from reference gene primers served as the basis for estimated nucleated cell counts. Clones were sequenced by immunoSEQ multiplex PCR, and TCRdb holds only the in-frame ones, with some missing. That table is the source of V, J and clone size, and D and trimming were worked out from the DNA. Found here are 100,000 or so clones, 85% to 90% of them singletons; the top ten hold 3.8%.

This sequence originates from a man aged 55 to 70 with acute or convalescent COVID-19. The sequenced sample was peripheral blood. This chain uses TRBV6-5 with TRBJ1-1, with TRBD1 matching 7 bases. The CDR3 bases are TGTGCCAGCAGGGGGGCAGGGGGGAGGACTGAAGCTTTCTTT. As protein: CASRGAGGRTEAFF.